This TCR beta chain was sequenced in a study of blood T cell repertoires in COVID-19. Whole-study context: The cDNA or gDNA used as material had been derived from T cells, B-cell-depleted T cells, or PBMCs.

TCRdb's copy holds only in-frame clones and misses some; the assay was immunoSEQ multiplex PCR. Of roughly 250,000 clones listed, roughly 90% are singletons. V dropped 9 bases and J dropped 0; count of bases not matched to a gene: 9. There are 16 residues in the CDR3. Germline-derived CDR1 and CDR2 are KGHDR and SFDVKD. The receptor's source is a middle-aged woman who had recovered from COVID-19. The chain couples TRBV24-1 to TRBJ2-1; 8 bases fit TRBD2. Sequencing was done on a sample of peripheral blood. The CDR3 spells CATQKAGASSYNEQFF. The CDR3 region has the DNA TGTGCCACCCAAAAAGCGGGAGCCAGCTCCTACAATGAGCAGTTCTTC.